The clone carrying this T cell receptor (beta chain) was counted many times. Its specificity is unknown. This record belongs to a study of human T cells and chemical hapten exposure. Study overall: Sensitization applied 2% DPC to 2 cm by 2 cm of upper inner arm skin. Findings of the study overall: Expanded TCRs clustered into significantly more large CDR3 similarity groups than controls, the analysis revealed. Unchanged with DPC sensitization were TCRs above 1 in 1000 frequency.

This CDR3 comprises 13 residues. V was shortened by 0 bases and J by 9 bases, with 9 bases between the two germline ends. CDR1 and CDR2 from the germline V gene are SGHVS and FQNEAQ. Time point specified: patch test 2, 6 weeks after DPC sensitization. The treatment here: therapeutic diphenylcyclopropenone sensitization with weekly scalp DPC. The study enrolled 18 to 70-year-old alopecia patients suitable for DPC. TCRdb reanalysed the RACE reads using MiXCR and keeps one entry per CDR3 protein. The sample consists of about 350,000 distinct CDR3 sequences, 6% to 7% of them appearing once. The sequence was collected from a woman between 18 and 29 years old with alopecia areata. Some clones in this sample may be carry-over from other donors' samples. This chain links TRBV7-8 with TRBJ2-1; D gene ambiguous. Source: whole blood, taken in connection with sensitization to the hapten diphenylcyclopropenone (DPC). The CDR3 nucleotides read TGTGCCAGCAGCTTAGCCGTGTTAAGTGAGCAGTTCTTC. As protein: CASSLAVLSEQFF.